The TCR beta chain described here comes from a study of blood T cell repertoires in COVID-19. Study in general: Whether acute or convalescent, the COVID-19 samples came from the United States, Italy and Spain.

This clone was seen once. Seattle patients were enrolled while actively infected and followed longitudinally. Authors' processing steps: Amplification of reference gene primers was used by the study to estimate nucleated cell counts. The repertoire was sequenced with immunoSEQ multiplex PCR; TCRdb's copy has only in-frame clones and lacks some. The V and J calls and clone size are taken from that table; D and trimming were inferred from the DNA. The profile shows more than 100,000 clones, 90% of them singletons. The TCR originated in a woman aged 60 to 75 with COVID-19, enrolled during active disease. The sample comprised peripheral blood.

The CDR3 region is CASSQGGGQGRHYGYTF. The CDR3 DNA sequence: TGTGCCAGCAGCCAAGGGGGGGGACAGGGTCGGCACTATGGCTACACCTTC. V gene TRBV3-1 (or the pseudogene TRBV3-2) combines with J gene TRBJ1-2, with TRBD1 matching 9 bases. This CDR3 has 17 amino acids. CDR1 and CDR2 from the germline V gene are LGHDT and YNNKEL (reference sequence). Trimming took 1 base from V and 3 from J; bases not matched to a gene: 9.